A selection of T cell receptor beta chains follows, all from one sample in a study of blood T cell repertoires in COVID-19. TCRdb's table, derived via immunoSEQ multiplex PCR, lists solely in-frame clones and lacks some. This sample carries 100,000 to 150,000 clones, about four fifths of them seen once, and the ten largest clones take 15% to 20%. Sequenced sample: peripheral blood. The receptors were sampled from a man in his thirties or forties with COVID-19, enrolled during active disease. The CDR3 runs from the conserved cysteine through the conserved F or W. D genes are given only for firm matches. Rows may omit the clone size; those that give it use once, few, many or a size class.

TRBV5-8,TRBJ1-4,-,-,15,CASSLGSTGNEKLFF,TGTGCCAGCAGCTTGGGATCGACGGGGAATGAAAAACTGTTTTTT
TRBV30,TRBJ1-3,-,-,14,CAWNEGSSGNTIYF,TGTGCCTGGAACGAAGGGAGCTCTGGAAACACCATATATTTT
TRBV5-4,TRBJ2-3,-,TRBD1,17,CASSTSPTGADTDTQYF,TGTGCCAGCAGCACCTCGCCGACAGGGGCCGACACAGATACGCAGTATTTT
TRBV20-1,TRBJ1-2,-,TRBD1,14,CSASKAGGTYGYTF,TGCAGTGCTAGTAAGGCAGGGGGAACCTATGGCTACACCTTC
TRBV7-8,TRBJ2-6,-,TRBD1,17,CASSSGQTVRGANVLTF,TGTGCCAGCAGCTCGGGACAGACCGTGAGGGGGGCCAACGTCCTGACTTTC
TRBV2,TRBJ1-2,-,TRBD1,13,CASSTSGTGPDTF,TGTGCCAGCAGTACATCCGGGACAGGACCCGACACCTTC
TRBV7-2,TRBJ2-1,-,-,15,CASSLLSGRTDEQFF,TGTGCCAGCAGCTTATTAAGCGGTCGGACGGATGAGCAGTTCTTC
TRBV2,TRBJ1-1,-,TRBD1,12,CAGTGEDTEAFF,TGTGCCGGGACAGGGGAGGACACTGAAGCTTTCTTT
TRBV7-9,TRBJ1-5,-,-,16,CASSLDRGDNNQPQHF,TGTGCCAGCAGCTTAGACCGGGGGGATAACAATCAGCCCCAGCATTTT
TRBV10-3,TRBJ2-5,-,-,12,CAIETGGGTQYF,TGTGCCATCGAGACAGGTGGGGGGACCCAGTACTTC
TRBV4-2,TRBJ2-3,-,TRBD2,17,CASSQTISGRVQDTQYF,TGTGCCAGCAGCCAAACGATCAGCGGGAGGGTTCAAGATACGCAGTATTTT
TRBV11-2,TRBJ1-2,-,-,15,CASSLGFREGYGYTF,TGTGCCAGCAGCCTAGGGTTTCGGGAAGGGTATGGCTACACCTTC
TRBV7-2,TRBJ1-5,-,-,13,CASSLGGGQPQHF,TGTGCCAGCAGCTTAGGTGGGGGCCAGCCCCAGCATTTT
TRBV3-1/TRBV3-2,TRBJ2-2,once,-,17,CASSQVGSGANTGELFF,TGTGCCAGCAGCCAAGTGGGTAGCGGTGCGAACACCGGGGAGCTGTTTTTT
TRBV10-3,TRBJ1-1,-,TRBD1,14,CAISPGQMNTEAFF,TGTGCCATCAGCCCGGGACAGATGAACACTGAAGCTTTCTTT
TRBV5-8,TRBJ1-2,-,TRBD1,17,CASSPDRGQQLNYGYTF,TGTGCCAGCAGCCCGGACAGGGGCCAACAACTAAACTATGGCTACACCTTC
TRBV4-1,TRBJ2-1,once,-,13,CASSPVDSNEQFF,TGCGCCAGCAGCCCGGTAGACAGCAATGAGCAGTTCTTC
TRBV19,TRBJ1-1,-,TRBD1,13,CASSYRGNTEAFF,TGTGCCAGTAGCTACAGGGGGAACACTGAAGCTTTCTTT
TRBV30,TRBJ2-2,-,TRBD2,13,CAIPSGGLGELFF,TGTGCCATTCCTAGCGGGGGGCTAGGGGAGCTGTTTTTT
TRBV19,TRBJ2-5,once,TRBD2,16,CASSTGLARAGETQYF,TGTGCCAGTAGTACTGGACTAGCCCGGGCTGGAGAGACCCAGTACTTC
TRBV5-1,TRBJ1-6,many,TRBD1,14,CASSSGQGDSPLHF,TGCGCCAGCAGCTCGGGACAGGGAGATTCACCCCTCCACTTT
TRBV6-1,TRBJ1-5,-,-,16,CASSASPGLNNQPQHF,TGTGCCAGCAGTGCCTCCCCGGGACTCAACAATCAGCCCCAGCATTTT
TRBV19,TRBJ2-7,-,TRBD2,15,CASTPAGGDTYEQYF,TGTGCCAGTACCCCCGCCGGGGGGGACACCTACGAGCAGTACTTC
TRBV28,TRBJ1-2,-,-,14,CASSLGAANYGYTF,TGTGCCAGCAGTTTAGGGGCAGCTAACTATGGCTACACCTTC
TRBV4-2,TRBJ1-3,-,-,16,CASSQDRGAEGNTIYF,TGTGCCAGCAGCCAAGATCGGGGGGCGGAAGGAAACACCATATATTTT
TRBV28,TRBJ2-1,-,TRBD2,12,CASRLADNEQFF,TGTGCCAGCAGACTAGCGGACAATGAGCAGTTCTTC
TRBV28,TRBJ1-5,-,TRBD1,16,CASGTGGVVGYQPQHF,TGTGCCAGCGGGACAGGGGGAGTTGTAGGGTATCAGCCCCAGCATTTT
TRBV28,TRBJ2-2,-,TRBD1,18,CASTPTPDRSDNTGELFF,TGTGCCAGCACCCCCACCCCGGACAGGTCTGATAACACCGGGGAGCTGTTTTTT
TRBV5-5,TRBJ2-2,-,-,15,CASSWGSVGTGELFF,TGTGCCAGCAGCTGGGGCAGTGTAGGGACCGGGGAGCTGTTTTTT
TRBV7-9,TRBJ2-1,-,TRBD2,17,CASSLIGGGPQYSKQFF,TGTGCCAGCAGCTTAATTGGGGGGGGACCCCAATATTCCAAGCAGTTCTTC
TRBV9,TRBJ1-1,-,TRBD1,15,CASRPRQGANTEAFF,TGTGCCAGCAGACCCCGGCAGGGGGCAAACACTGAAGCTTTCTTT
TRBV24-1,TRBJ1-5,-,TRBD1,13,CATTNRGRRPQHF,TGTGCCACCACCAACAGGGGGAGGAGACCCCAGCATTTT
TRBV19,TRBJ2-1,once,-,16,CASSIYGGGPYNEQFF,TGTGCCAGTAGTATATATGGGGGGGGGCCTTACAATGAGCAGTTCTTC
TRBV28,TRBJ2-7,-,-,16,CASSLTGQGGSYEQYF,TGTGCCAGCAGTTTAACCGGGCAGGGTGGTTCCTACGAGCAGTACTTC
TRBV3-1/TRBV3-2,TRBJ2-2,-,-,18,CASSQGTPSNMNTGELFF,TGTGCCAGCAGCCAAGGGACTCCCTCGAACATGAACACCGGGGAGCTGTTTTTT
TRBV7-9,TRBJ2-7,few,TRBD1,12,CATSRDSHEQYF,TGTGCCACCTCCCGGGACAGCCACGAGCAGTACTTC
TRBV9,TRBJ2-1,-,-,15,CASSPQGLQYNEQFF,TGTGCCAGCAGCCCGCAGGGACTCCAGTACAATGAGCAGTTCTTC
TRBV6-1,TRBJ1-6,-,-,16,CASSELPSSYNSPLHF,TGTGCCAGCAGTGAACTCCCGAGCTCCTATAATTCACCCCTCCACTTT
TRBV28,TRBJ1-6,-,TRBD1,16,CASSAPGQGYNSPLHF,TGTGCCAGCAGTGCCCCGGGACAGGGGTATAATTCACCCCTCCACTTT
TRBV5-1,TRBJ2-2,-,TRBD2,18,CASSLAGGSGRFAGELFF,TGCGCCAGCAGCTTGGCAGGGGGTAGCGGGAGATTCGCCGGGGAGCTGTTTTTT
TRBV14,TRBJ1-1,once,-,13,CASSQDMNTEAFF,TGTGCCAGCAGCCAAGATATGAACACTGAAGCTTTCTTT
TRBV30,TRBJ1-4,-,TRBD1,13,CASDRGQREKLFF,TGTGCCAGCGACAGGGGGCAGAGGGAAAAACTGTTTTTT
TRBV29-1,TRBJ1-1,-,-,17,CSVEDPSSEGVNTEAFF,TGCAGCGTTGAAGATCCATCCTCCGAAGGGGTTAACACTGAAGCTTTCTTT
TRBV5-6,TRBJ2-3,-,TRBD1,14,CASRIGTDTDTQYF,TGTGCCAGCAGAATCGGGACAGACACAGATACGCAGTATTTT
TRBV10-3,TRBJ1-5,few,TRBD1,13,CAAGGDRGQPQHF,TGTGCCGCGGGGGGGGACAGGGGTCAGCCCCAGCATTTT
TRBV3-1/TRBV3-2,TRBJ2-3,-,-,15,CASSQEAGSWDTQYF,TGTGCCAGCAGCCAAGAGGCAGGCTCGTGGGATACGCAGTATTTT
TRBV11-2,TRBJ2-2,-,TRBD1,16,CASSTGTGSTTGELFF,TGTGCCAGCAGCACGGGGACAGGGTCGACAACCGGGGAGCTGTTTTTT